The clone carrying this T cell receptor (beta chain) was seen more than once but under ten times. Its target is unknown. These data belong to a study of beta chain features in type 1 diabetes. All sorted populations exceeded 95% purity. Overall study findings and caveats: TCRB CDR3s from Type 1 diabetes patients were moderately but significantly shorter in all four CD4+ subsets.

The CDR3 has 14 residues. The germline CDR1 and CDR2 sequences are MNHEY and SVGAGI. Trimming took off 6 bases at V and 4 bases at J, with 13 bases between the two ends. Since all of the isolated RNA was reverse transcribed, expressed TCRB transcripts were what got sequenced. Method: immunoSEQ multiplex PCR; TCRdb's copy keeps in-frame clones and lacks some. The data hold around 690,000 clones, with roughly 12% observed a single time. Sequenced input: naive CD4+ T cells from blood. The genes are TRBV6-5 and TRBJ2-1, with TRBD2 as a possible D gene (6 bases). This TCR was recovered from a man aged 25-45 years with type 1 diabetes. This CDR3 reads CASSAGTDYNEQFF. CDR3 sequence (DNA): TGTGCCAGCAGCGCCGGGACTGATTACAATGAGCAGTTCTTC.